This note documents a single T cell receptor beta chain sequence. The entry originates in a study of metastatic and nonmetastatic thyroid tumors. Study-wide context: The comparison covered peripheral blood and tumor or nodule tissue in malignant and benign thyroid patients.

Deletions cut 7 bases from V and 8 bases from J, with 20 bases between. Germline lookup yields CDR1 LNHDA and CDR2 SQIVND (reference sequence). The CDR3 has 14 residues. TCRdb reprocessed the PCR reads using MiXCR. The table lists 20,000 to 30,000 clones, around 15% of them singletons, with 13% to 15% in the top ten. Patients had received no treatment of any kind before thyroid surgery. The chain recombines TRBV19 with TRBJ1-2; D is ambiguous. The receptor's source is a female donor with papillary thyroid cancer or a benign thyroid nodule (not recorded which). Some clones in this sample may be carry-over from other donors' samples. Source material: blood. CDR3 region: CASKIIGQLGGYTF. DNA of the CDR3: TGTGCCAGTAAAATAATTGGGCAGCTCGGCGGCTACACCTTC. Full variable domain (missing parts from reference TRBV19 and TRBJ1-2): DGGITQSPKYLFRKEGQNVTLSCEQNLNHDAMYWYRQDPGQGLRLIYYSQIVNDFQKGDIAEGYSVSREKKESFPLTVTSAQKNPTAFYLCASKIIGQLGGYTFGSGTRLTVV.